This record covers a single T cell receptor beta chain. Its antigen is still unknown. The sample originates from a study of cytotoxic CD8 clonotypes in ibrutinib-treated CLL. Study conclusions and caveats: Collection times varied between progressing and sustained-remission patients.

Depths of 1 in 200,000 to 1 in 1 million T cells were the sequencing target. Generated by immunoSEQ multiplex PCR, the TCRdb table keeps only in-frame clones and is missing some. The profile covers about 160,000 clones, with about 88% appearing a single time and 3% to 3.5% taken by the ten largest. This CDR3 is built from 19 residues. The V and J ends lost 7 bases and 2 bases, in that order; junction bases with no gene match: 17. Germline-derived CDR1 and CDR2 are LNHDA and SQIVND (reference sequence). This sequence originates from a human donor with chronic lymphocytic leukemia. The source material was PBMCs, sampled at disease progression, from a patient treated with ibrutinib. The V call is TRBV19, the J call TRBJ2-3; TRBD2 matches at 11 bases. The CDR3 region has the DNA TGTGCCAGTACTTCCCTAATGGGTATGGGACTAGCGGACACAGATACGCAGTATTTT. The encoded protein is CASTSLMGMGLADTDTQYF. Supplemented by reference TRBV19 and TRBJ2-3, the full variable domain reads DGGITQSPKYLFRKEGQNVTLSCEQNLNHDAMYWYRQDPGQGLRLIYYSQIVNDFQKGDIAEGYSVSREKKESFPLTVTSAQKNPTAFYLCASTSLMGMGLADTDTQYFGPGTRLTVL.